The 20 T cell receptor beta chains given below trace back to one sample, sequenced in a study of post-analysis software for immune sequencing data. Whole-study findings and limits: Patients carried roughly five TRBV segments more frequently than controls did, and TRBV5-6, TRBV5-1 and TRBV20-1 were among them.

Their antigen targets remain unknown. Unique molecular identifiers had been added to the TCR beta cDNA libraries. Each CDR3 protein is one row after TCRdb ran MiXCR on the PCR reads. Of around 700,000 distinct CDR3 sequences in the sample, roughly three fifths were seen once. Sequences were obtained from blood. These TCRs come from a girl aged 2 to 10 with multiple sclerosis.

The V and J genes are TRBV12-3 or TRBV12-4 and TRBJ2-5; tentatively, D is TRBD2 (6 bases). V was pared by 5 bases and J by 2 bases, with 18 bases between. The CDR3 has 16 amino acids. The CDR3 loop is CASSPWGLSSQETQYF. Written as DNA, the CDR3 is TGTGCCAGCAGTCCGTGGGGACTCTCGAGTCAAGAGACCCAGTACTTC.

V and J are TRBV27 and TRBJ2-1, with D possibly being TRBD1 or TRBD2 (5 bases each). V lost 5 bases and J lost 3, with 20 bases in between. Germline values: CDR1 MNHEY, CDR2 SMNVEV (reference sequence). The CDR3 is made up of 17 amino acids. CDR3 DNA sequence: TGTGCCAGCAGTATTACAACCGGGACCCTCAACTACAATGAGCAGTTCTTC. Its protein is CASSITTGTLNYNEQFF.

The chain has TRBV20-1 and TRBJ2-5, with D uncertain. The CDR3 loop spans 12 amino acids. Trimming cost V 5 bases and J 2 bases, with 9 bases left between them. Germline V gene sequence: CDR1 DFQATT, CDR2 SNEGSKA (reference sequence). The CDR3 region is CSALAAQETQYF. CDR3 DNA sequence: TGCAGTGCTCTGGCGGCACAAGAGACCCAGTACTTC.

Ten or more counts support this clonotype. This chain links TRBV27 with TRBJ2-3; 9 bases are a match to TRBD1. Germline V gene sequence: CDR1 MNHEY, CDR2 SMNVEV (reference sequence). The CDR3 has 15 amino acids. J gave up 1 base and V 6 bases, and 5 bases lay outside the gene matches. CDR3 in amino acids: CASSSRTGGTDTQYF. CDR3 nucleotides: TGTGCCAGCAGCTCCAGGACAGGGGGCACAGATACGCAGTATTTT.

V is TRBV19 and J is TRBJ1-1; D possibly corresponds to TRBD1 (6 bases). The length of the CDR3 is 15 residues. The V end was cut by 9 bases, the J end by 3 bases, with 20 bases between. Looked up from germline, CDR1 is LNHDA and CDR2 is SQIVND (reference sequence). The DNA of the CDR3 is TGTGCCAGCCGGGCAGGGGCGGCGATGTACACTGAAGCTTTCTTT. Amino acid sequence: CASRAGAAMYTEAFF.

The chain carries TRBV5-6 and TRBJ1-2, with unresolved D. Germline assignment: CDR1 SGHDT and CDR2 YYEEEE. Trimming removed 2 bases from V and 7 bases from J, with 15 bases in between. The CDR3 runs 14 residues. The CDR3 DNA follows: TGTGCCAGCAGCTTTGGGCCCTTTGACGGTGGCTACACCTTC. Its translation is CASSFGPFDGGYTF.

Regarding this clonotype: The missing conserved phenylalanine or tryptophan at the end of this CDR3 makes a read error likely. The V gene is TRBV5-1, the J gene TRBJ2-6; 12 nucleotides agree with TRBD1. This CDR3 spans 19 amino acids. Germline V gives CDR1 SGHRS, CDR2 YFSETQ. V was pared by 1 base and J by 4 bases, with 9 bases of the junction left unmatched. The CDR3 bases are TGCGCCAGCAGCTTGCGGGACAGGGGGCGTCTTTTGGGGGCCAACGTCCTGACTTGC. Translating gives CASSLRDRGRLLGANVLTC.

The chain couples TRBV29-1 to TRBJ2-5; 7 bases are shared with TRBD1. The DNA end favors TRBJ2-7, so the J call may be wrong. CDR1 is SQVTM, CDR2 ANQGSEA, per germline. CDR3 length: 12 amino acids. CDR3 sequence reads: CSAEGGTYEQYF. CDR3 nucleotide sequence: TGCAGCGCCGAAGGGGGCACCTACGAGCAGTACTTC.

DNA for the CDR3: TGTGCCAGCAGCGCCCGTGACGGTCAGCCCCAGCATTTT. Translation gives CASSARDGQPQHF. The V and J genes are TRBV7-2 and TRBJ1-5; D ambiguous. Germline CDR1 SGHTA, CDR2 FQGNSA. The CDR3 is made up of 13 amino acids. Trimming took off 5 bases at V and 6 bases at J, with 11 bases between the two ends.

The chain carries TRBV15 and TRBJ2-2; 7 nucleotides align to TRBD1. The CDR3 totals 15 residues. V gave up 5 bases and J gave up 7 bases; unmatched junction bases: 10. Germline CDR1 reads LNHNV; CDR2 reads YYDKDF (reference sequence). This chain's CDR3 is CATSSEYRGGGELFF. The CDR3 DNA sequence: TGTGCCACCAGCTCTGAGTACAGGGGTGGCGGGGAGCTGTTTTTT.

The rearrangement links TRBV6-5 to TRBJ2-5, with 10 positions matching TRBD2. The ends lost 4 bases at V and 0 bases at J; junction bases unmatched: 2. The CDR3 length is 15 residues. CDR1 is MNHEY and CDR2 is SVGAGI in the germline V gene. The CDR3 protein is CASSFGTSDQETQYF. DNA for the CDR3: TGTGCCAGCAGTTTCGGGACTAGCGACCAAGAGACCCAGTACTTC.

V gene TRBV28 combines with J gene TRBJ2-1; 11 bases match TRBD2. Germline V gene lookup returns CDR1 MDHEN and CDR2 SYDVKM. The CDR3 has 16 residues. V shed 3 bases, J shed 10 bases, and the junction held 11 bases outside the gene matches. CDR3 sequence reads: CASSFWAIAGGQEQFF. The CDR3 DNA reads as TGTGCCAGCAGTTTTTGGGCAATAGCGGGGGGGCAGGAGCAGTTCTTC.

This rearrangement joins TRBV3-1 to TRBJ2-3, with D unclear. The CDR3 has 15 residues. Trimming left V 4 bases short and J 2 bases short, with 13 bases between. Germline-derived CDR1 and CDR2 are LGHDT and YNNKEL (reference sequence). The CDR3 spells CASSPTDGYTDTQYF. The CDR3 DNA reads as TGTGCCAGCAGCCCCACGGACGGATACACAGATACGCAGTATTTT.

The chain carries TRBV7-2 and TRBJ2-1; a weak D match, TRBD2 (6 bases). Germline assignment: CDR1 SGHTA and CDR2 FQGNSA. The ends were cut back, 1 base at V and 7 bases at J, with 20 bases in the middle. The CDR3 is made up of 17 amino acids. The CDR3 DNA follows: TGTGCCAGCAGCTTAGGTTTATTGCGGGATAACCTAAATGAGCAGTTCTTC. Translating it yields CASSLGLLRDNLNEQFF.

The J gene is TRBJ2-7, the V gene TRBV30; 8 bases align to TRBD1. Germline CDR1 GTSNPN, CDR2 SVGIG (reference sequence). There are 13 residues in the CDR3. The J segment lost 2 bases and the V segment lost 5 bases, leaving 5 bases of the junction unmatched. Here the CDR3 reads CAWGGQDTYEQYF. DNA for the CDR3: TGTGCCTGGGGGGGACAGGATACCTACGAGCAGTACTTC.

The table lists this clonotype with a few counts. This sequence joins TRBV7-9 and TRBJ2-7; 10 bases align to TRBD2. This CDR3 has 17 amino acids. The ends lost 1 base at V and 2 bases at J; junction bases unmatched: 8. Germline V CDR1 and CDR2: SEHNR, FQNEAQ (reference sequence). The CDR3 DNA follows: TGTGCCAGCAGCTTAGGCGGGCTAGCGGGAGACACCTACGAGCAGTACTTC. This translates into CASSLGGLAGDTYEQYF.

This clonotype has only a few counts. In DNA, the CDR3 is TGTGCCACCAGCCCCCAGGACAGGGAAGAGACCCAGTACTTC. Its translation is CATSPQDREETQYF. The rearrangement joins TRBV24-1 to TRBJ2-5, with 8 positions matching TRBD1. Losses at the gene ends were 7 bases for V and 3 bases for J; bases not matched to a gene: 6. The CDR3 runs 14 residues. In germline, CDR1 is KGHDR, CDR2 SFDVKD.

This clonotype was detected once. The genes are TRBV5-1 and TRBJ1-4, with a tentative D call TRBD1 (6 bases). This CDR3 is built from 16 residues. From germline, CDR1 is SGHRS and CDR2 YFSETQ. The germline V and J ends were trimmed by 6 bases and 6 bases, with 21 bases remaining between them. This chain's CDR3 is CASNNPPGAWDEKLFF. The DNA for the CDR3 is TGCGCCAGCAACAACCCCCCGGGGGCTTGGGATGAAAAACTGTTTTTT.

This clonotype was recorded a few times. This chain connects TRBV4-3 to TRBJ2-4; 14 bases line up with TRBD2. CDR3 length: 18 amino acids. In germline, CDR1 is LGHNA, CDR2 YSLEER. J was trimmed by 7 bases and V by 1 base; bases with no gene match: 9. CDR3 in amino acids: CASSQARTSGGRRNIQYF. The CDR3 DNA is TGCGCCAGCAGCCAAGCGCGGACTAGCGGGGGGCGGCGGAACATTCAGTACTTC.

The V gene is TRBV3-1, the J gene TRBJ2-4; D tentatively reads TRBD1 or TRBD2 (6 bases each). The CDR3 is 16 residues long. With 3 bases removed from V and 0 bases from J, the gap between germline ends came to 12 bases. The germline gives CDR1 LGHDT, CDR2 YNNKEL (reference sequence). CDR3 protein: CASSQIGGLAKNIQYF. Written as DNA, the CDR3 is TGTGCCAGCAGCCAGATCGGGGGCCTAGCCAAAAACATTCAGTACTTC.